Listed below are T cell receptor beta chains from one sample, sequenced in a study of cytomegalovirus exposure and HLA in healthy donors. Generated by immunoSEQ multiplex PCR, the TCRdb table keeps only in-frame clones and is missing some. Seen here are 130,000 to 150,000 clones, roughly three quarters observed once, and the top ten hold 6.5% to 7%. Sequenced sample: PBMCs. These receptors were collected from a woman in her 40s in good health and CMV-seropositive. CDR3s include the opening cysteine and the closing phenylalanine or tryptophan. Each record gives: D gene, clone size, CDR3 length, J gene, V gene, CDR3 DNA, CDR3 protein. The D gene is left open where the match is weak. Size values are once, few and many counts, or a class for expanded clones, and some rows have none.

d_gene: TRBD2
abundance: few
len: 15
j_gene: TRBJ2-5
v_gene: TRBV4-2
CDR3nt: TGTGCCAGCATTCGAGCGGGGGGGCGGACGGAGACCCAGTACTTC
CDR3aa: CASIRAGGRTETQYF

d_gene: -
abundance: -
len: 15
j_gene: TRBJ2-2
v_gene: TRBV9
CDR3nt: TGTGCCAGCAGCGTAGCGGGGTCGAACACCGGGGAGCTGTTTTTT
CDR3aa: CASSVAGSNTGELFF

d_gene: TRBD2
abundance: once
len: 15
j_gene: TRBJ2-2
v_gene: TRBV5-4
CDR3nt: TGTGCCAGCAGCTCGCCCAGCGGGGGAACCGGGGAGCTGTTTTTT
CDR3aa: CASSSPSGGTGELFF

d_gene: TRBD2
abundance: -
len: 15
j_gene: TRBJ2-1
v_gene: TRBV7-2
CDR3nt: TGTGCCAGCAGCCGCGGGACTAGCTTCACAAATGAGCAGTTCTTC
CDR3aa: CASSRGTSFTNEQFF

d_gene: -
abundance: -
len: 12
j_gene: TRBJ2-7
v_gene: TRBV6-1
CDR3nt: TGTGCCAGCAGTGTGTCGTTCTACGAGCAGTACTTC
CDR3aa: CASSVSFYEQYF

d_gene: -
abundance: -
len: 14
j_gene: TRBJ2-2
v_gene: TRBV7-9
CDR3nt: TGTTCCAGCAGCTTAGGCGGTATTTTCGGGGAGCTGTTTTTT
CDR3aa: CSSSLGGIFGELFF

d_gene: -
abundance: once
len: 16
j_gene: TRBJ1-6
v_gene: TRBV21-1
CDR3nt: TGTGCCAGCAGCCCTCGAACAGTTATCGATAATTCACCCCTCCACTTT
CDR3aa: CASSPRTVIDNSPLHF

d_gene: -
abundance: -
len: 12
j_gene: TRBJ2-7
v_gene: TRBV18
CDR3nt: TGTGCCAGCTCGCGGGACCTGGACGAGCAGTACTTC
CDR3aa: CASSRDLDEQYF

d_gene: -
abundance: -
len: 14
j_gene: TRBJ1-1
v_gene: TRBV19
CDR3nt: TGTGCCAGTAGTAAACTGGACAGGAACACTGAAGCTTTCTTT
CDR3aa: CASSKLDRNTEAFF

d_gene: TRBD1
abundance: -
len: 13
j_gene: TRBJ1-6
v_gene: TRBV2
CDR3nt: TGTGCCAGCAGCAGGGGGTGGAATTCACCCCTCCACTTT
CDR3aa: CASSRGWNSPLHF

d_gene: TRBD1
abundance: -
len: 14
j_gene: TRBJ1-2
v_gene: TRBV9
CDR3nt: TGTGCCAGCAGCGTAACCACAGGGGTGGGAGGCTACACCTTC
CDR3aa: CASSVTTGVGGYTF

d_gene: TRBD2
abundance: -
len: 15
j_gene: TRBJ2-7
v_gene: TRBV6-1
CDR3nt: TGTGCCAGCAGTGAAGCGGGAGGGTATCCGGTCGAGCAGTACTTC
CDR3aa: CASSEAGGYPVEQYF

d_gene: TRBD1
abundance: -
len: 15
j_gene: TRBJ2-3
v_gene: TRBV7-3
CDR3nt: TGTGCCAGCAGCTTCGGGACAGGGTCCCCAGATACGCAGTATTTT
CDR3aa: CASSFGTGSPDTQYF

d_gene: TRBD2
abundance: few
len: 13
j_gene: TRBJ2-7
v_gene: TRBV28
CDR3nt: TGTGCCAGCACCCTTGGGGGGGTATACGAGCAGTACTTC
CDR3aa: CASTLGGVYEQYF

d_gene: TRBD1
abundance: -
len: 15
j_gene: TRBJ2-7
v_gene: TRBV19
CDR3nt: TGTGCCAGTAGTATAGAAACAGGGGGCTCCTACGAGCAGTACTTC
CDR3aa: CASSIETGGSYEQYF

d_gene: -
abundance: -
len: 13
j_gene: TRBJ1-4
v_gene: TRBV6-5
CDR3nt: TGTGCCAACTCCCGCCCCACTAATGAAAAACTGTTTTTT
CDR3aa: CANSRPTNEKLFF

d_gene: TRBD1
abundance: -
len: 16
j_gene: TRBJ1-1
v_gene: TRBV5-4
CDR3nt: TGTGCCAGCAGCTTGCCCGGGACAGAGTTGAACACTGAAGCTTTCTTT
CDR3aa: CASSLPGTELNTEAFF

d_gene: -
abundance: few
len: 16
j_gene: TRBJ1-4
v_gene: TRBV2
CDR3nt: TGTGCCAGCAGAGGCCCCACGGGAGGGAGCGTTGAAAAACTGTTTTTT
CDR3aa: CASRGPTGGSVEKLFF

d_gene: -
abundance: -
len: 13
j_gene: TRBJ2-5
v_gene: TRBV29-1
CDR3nt: TGCAGCTCCCTCGGGGGATACCAAGAGACCCAGTACTTC
CDR3aa: CSSLGGYQETQYF

d_gene: TRBD1
abundance: -
len: 20
j_gene: TRBJ2-2
v_gene: TRBV5-1
CDR3nt: TGCGCCAGCAGCTTGAGTCCGGGGACAGCCACCTTAGCGAACACCGGGGAGCTGTTTTTT
CDR3aa: CASSLSPGTATLANTGELFF

d_gene: TRBD1
abundance: -
len: 15
j_gene: TRBJ1-1
v_gene: TRBV25-1
CDR3nt: TGTGCCAGCAGCCCCTTTCAGGGGGAGAACACTGAAGCTTTCTTT
CDR3aa: CASSPFQGENTEAFF

d_gene: TRBD1
abundance: few
len: 14
j_gene: TRBJ1-6
v_gene: TRBV7-9
CDR3nt: TGTTCCAGCAGCCGGGACAGGGATAATTCACCCCTCCACTTT
CDR3aa: CSSSRDRDNSPLHF

d_gene: TRBD2
abundance: -
len: 16
j_gene: TRBJ2-1
v_gene: TRBV27
CDR3nt: TGTGCCAGCAGTTCCCCCCTAGCGGGGGGTCCCAATGAGCAGTTCTTC
CDR3aa: CASSSPLAGGPNEQFF

d_gene: TRBD1
abundance: -
len: 15
j_gene: TRBJ2-1
v_gene: TRBV7-3
CDR3nt: TGTGCCAGCAGCTTATACGGGACAGGGGACAATGAGCAGTTCTTC
CDR3aa: CASSLYGTGDNEQFF

d_gene: -
abundance: -
len: 11
j_gene: TRBJ1-1
v_gene: TRBV20-1
CDR3nt: TGCAGTGCTCCCAGGGCGACTGAAGCTTTCTTT
CDR3aa: CSAPRATEAFF

d_gene: -
abundance: -
len: 15
j_gene: TRBJ1-1
v_gene: TRBV19
CDR3nt: TGTGCCAGTAGTCCCGACTGGCAGGGCAAAACTGAAGCTTTCTTT
CDR3aa: CASSPDWQGKTEAFF

d_gene: -
abundance: -
len: 17
j_gene: TRBJ1-6
v_gene: TRBV27
CDR3nt: TGTGCCAGCAGTTTAGCCCCTTTCGGTTCCTATAATTCACCCCTCCACTTT
CDR3aa: CASSLAPFGSYNSPLHF

d_gene: TRBD2
abundance: -
len: 16
j_gene: TRBJ2-1
v_gene: TRBV28
CDR3nt: TGTGCCAGCAGTAGCACCGGGACTATTCCCTACAATGAGCAGTTCTTC
CDR3aa: CASSSTGTIPYNEQFF

d_gene: -
abundance: -
len: 12
j_gene: TRBJ1-6
v_gene: TRBV2
CDR3nt: TGTGCCAGCAGTCGACAGTCTTCACCCCTCCACTTT
CDR3aa: CASSRQSSPLHF

d_gene: TRBD1
abundance: -
len: 14
j_gene: TRBJ1-1
v_gene: TRBV5-4
CDR3nt: TGTGCCAGCAGCTTGGGAAGACAGGGGCGGGAAGCTTTCTTT
CDR3aa: CASSLGRQGREAFF

d_gene: -
abundance: -
len: 15
j_gene: TRBJ1-2
v_gene: TRBV19
CDR3nt: TGTGCCAGTAGTATTATAGCCGGTGCTAACTATGGCTACACCTTC
CDR3aa: CASSIIAGANYGYTF

d_gene: -
abundance: -
len: 13
j_gene: TRBJ2-4
v_gene: TRBV7-2
CDR3nt: TGTGCCAGCAGCTACCGACAGGCTGACATTCAGTACTTC
CDR3aa: CASSYRQADIQYF

d_gene: TRBD1
abundance: -
len: 13
j_gene: TRBJ1-1
v_gene: TRBV6-1
CDR3nt: TGTGCCAGCACCAGGACAGGGAACACTGAAGCTTTCTTT
CDR3aa: CASTRTGNTEAFF

d_gene: TRBD2
abundance: -
len: 17
j_gene: TRBJ2-3
v_gene: TRBV18
CDR3nt: TGTGCCAGCTCACCCCTTTGGAGCGGGGAGCGCACAGATACGCAGTATTTT
CDR3aa: CASSPLWSGERTDTQYF

d_gene: TRBD2
abundance: -
len: 15
j_gene: TRBJ2-5
v_gene: TRBV9
CDR3nt: TGTGCCAGCAGCGCGGCGGGGGGGGTTTGGCAGACCCAGTACTTC
CDR3aa: CASSAAGGVWQTQYF

d_gene: -
abundance: -
len: 13
j_gene: TRBJ2-4
v_gene: TRBV2
CDR3nt: TGTGCCAGCAGTCTTGGGGAGCTGAACATTCAGTACTTC
CDR3aa: CASSLGELNIQYF

d_gene: -
abundance: -
len: 13
j_gene: TRBJ2-7
v_gene: TRBV4-1
CDR3nt: TGCGCCAGCAGCCAAGATCCAGACTCTTGGCAGTACTTC
CDR3aa: CASSQDPDSWQYF

d_gene: -
abundance: -
len: 13
j_gene: TRBJ1-1
v_gene: TRBV2
CDR3nt: TGTGCCAGCAAGACACTTGTGAACACTGAAGCTTTCTTT
CDR3aa: CASKTLVNTEAFF

d_gene: -
abundance: -
len: 14
j_gene: TRBJ2-7
v_gene: TRBV21-1
CDR3nt: TGTGCCAGCCCGAATGGACAGGGACACTACGAGCAGTACTTC
CDR3aa: CASPNGQGHYEQYF

d_gene: TRBD2
abundance: -
len: 14
j_gene: TRBJ2-7
v_gene: TRBV5-1
CDR3nt: TGCGCCAGCCGTACGGGGGGGGGCGGTTTCGAGCAGTACTTC
CDR3aa: CASRTGGGGFEQYF

d_gene: -
abundance: -
len: 14
j_gene: TRBJ2-7
v_gene: TRBV27
CDR3nt: TGTGCCAGCAGTTTAGCTGGACAGAGCTACGAGCAGTACTTC
CDR3aa: CASSLAGQSYEQYF

d_gene: TRBD1
abundance: -
len: 15
j_gene: TRBJ2-1
v_gene: TRBV2
CDR3nt: TGTGCCAGCAGCGAGACAGGGGACCCTTACAATGAGCAGTTCTTC
CDR3aa: CASSETGDPYNEQFF

d_gene: -
abundance: few
len: 17
j_gene: TRBJ2-1
v_gene: TRBV12-5
CDR3nt: TGTGCTAGTGGTTTGAATATGGGCCGGGGCTCCTACAATGAGCAGTTCTTC
CDR3aa: CASGLNMGRGSYNEQFF

d_gene: -
abundance: -
len: 15
j_gene: TRBJ2-3
v_gene: TRBV6-5
CDR3nt: TGTGCCAGCAGGGGGCAGGGCCGATCCACAGATACGCAGTATTTT
CDR3aa: CASRGQGRSTDTQYF

d_gene: TRBD1
abundance: once
len: 17
j_gene: TRBJ2-7
v_gene: TRBV4-1
CDR3nt: TGCGCCAGCAGCCAAGAATCCGGGACAGGGGGATTCTACGAGCAGTACTTC
CDR3aa: CASSQESGTGGFYEQYF